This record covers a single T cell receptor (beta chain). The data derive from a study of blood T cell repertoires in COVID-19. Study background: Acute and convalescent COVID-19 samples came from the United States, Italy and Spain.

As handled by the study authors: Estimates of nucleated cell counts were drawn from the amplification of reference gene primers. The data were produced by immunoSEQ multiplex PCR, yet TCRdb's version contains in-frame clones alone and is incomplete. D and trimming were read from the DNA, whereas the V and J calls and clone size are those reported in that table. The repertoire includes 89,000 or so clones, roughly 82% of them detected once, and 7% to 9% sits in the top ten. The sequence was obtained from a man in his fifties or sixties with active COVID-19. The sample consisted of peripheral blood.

CDR3 sequence: CASSPLLAGVSKNIQYF. The CDR3 coding sequence is TGTGCCAGCAGCCCCCTACTAGCGGGAGTGTCCAAAAACATTCAGTACTTC. The gene calls are TRBV2 and TRBJ2-4; 11 bases match TRBD2. The trim removed 6 bases at V and 2 bases at J, leaving 9 bases unmatched. CDR1 and CDR2 (germline): SNHLY, FYNNEI. This CDR3 spans 17 amino acids. The variable domain in full, with the rest retrieved from reference TRBV2 and TRBJ2-4, is EPEVTQTPSHQVTQMGQEVILRCVPISNHLYFYWYRQILGQKVEFLVSFYNNEISEKSEIFDDQFSVERPDGSNFTLKIRSTKLEDSAMYFCASSPLLAGVSKNIQYFGAGTRLSVL.